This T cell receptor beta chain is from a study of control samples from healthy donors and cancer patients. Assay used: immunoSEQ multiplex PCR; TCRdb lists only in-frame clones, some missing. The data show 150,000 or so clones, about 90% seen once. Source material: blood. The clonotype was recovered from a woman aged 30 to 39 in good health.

In DNA, the CDR3 is TGTGCCAGCAGCCAAAGGACCCCGGGACTAGCGGGAGTACATACGCAGTATTTT. Its translation is CASSQRTPGLAGVHTQYF. This sequence joins TRBV3-1 (or the pseudogene TRBV3-2) and TRBJ2-3, with 14 positions matching TRBD2. The CDR3 sequence is 18 residues long. Germline assignment: CDR1 LGHDT and CDR2 YNNKEL (reference sequence). The junction had 11 bases not matched to a gene; V was cut back by 2 bases and J by 7 bases.